This T cell receptor beta chain emerged from a study of Graves' ophthalmopathy and Graves' hyperthyroidism. CDR3 size: 10 residues. The ends were cut back, 5 bases at V and 10 bases at J, with 6 bases in the middle. Amplification of the TCR beta CDR3 regions used RNA transcripts (as template). The first-round RT-PCR employed HTBI primers together with the Qiagen OneStep RT-PCR kit. A multiplex PCR was then performed as the second round. TCRdb independently ran MiXCR on the multiplex PCR reads; one entry per CDR3 protein. There are almost 750,000 distinct CDR3 sequences in the sample; roughly 41% occur only once, and roughly 46% lies in the top ten. This clonotype showed up many times.

This TCR came from an adult man with Graves' ophthalmopathy. Material for sequencing was peripheral blood. The chain has TRBV12-3 or TRBV12-4 and TRBJ1-3; the D is unclear. The CDR3 bases are TGTGCCAGCAGTCTCGGTACCATATATTTT. This translates into CASSLGTIYF.